One sample yielded the 21 T cell receptor beta chains listed below, sequenced in a study of cytomegalovirus exposure and HLA in healthy donors. PCR primers comprised 60 Vbeta and 13 Jbeta primers. Profiling relied on immunoSEQ multiplex PCR, and the TCRdb table lists in-frame clones only, not all of them. The repertoire holds about 110,000 clones, with approximately 78% as singletons. The source material was PBMCs. The receptor set was obtained from a man between 25 and 39 years old in good health and CMV-seropositive.

This clone was counted between two and nine times. V usage is TRBV4-2 and J usage is TRBJ2-2; 8 nucleotides agree with TRBD2. This CDR3 contains 13 residues. V shed 6 bases, J shed 4 bases, and the junction held 1 base outside the gene matches. Looked up from germline, CDR1 is LGHNA and CDR2 is YNFKEQ. CDR3 sequence reads: CASRREGTGELFF. The CDR3 bases are TGTGCCAGCAGACGGGAGGGCACCGGGGAGCTGTTTTTT.

This chain uses TRBV2 with TRBJ2-7, with D possibly being TRBD1 (6 bases). The V gene lost 6 bases and the J gene lost 6 bases, with 30 bases spanning the gap. Per germline, CDR1 SNHLY and CDR2 FYNNEI. The CDR3 is made up of 18 amino acids. The DNA of the CDR3 is TGTGCCAGCAGGGTGGGGTTGGACTGGACAGCCTCCCTCCTCGAGCAGTACGTC. Translating it yields CASRVGLDWTASLLEQYV.

Within the sample, this clone is medium-sized. Additional DNA sequences in this sample encode the identical CDR3. The genes are TRBV5-6 and TRBJ1-2; 7 nucleotides line up with TRBD1. Germline V gene sequence: CDR1 SGHDT, CDR2 YYEEEE. V shed 3 bases and J 4 bases; nucleotides not matched to a gene: 3. The CDR3 is 13 residues long. CDR3 region: CASSSQGSYGYTF. CDR3 nucleotides: TGTGCCAGCAGCTCACAGGGGTCCTATGGCTACACCTTC.

The gene calls are TRBV4-1 and TRBJ1-5; tentative D call: TRBD1 (5 bases). The germline gives CDR1 MGHRA, CDR2 YSYEKL. The CDR3 has 14 residues. V was trimmed by 0 bases and J by 6 bases, leaving 9 bases between them. DNA for the CDR3: TGCGCCAGCAGCCAAGATCAGGGTGGTCAGCCCCAGCATTTT. It encodes CASSQDQGGQPQHF.

Here the CDR3 DNA reads TGTGCCAGCAGCTTAGGCAGGGGGTATGGCTACACCTTC. This translates into CASSLGRGYGYTF. The chain is built from TRBV7-9 and TRBJ1-2; TRBD1 matches at 7 bases. The CDR3 covers 13 residues. V dropped 1 base and J dropped 5; count of bases not matched to a gene: 1. Germline CDR1 is SEHNR and CDR2 is FQNEAQ (reference sequence).

This rearrangement joins TRBV25-1 to TRBJ1-2; maybe TRBD1 (5 bases). Trimming shortened V by 0 bases and J by 2 bases, and 7 bases separated the two germline ends. In germline, CDR1 is MGHDK, CDR2 SYGVNS. The CDR3 loop spans 14 amino acids. The CDR3 region has the DNA TGTGCCAGCAGTGAATATGGGGGGAACTATGGCTACACCTTC. Translation: CASSEYGGNYGYTF.

The chain joins TRBV2 to TRBJ2-5; 7 bases map to TRBD1. V shed 3 bases, J shed 7 bases, and the junction held 5 bases outside the gene matches. This CDR3 comprises 13 residues. Looked up from germline, CDR1 is SNHLY and CDR2 is FYNNEI. This chain's CDR3 is CASSDGTAGTQYF. CDR3 DNA: TGTGCCAGCAGTGACGGGACAGCCGGGACCCAGTACTTC.

This chain connects TRBV6-5 to TRBJ1-6; the D gene is possibly TRBD1 (5 bases). This CDR3 spans 15 amino acids. Trimming pared 2 bases from V and 4 bases from J, leaving 9 bases between. The V gene's germline CDR1 is MNHEY and CDR2 SVGAGI. The CDR3 reads CASSYDSPYNSPLHF. The CDR3 DNA reads as TGTGCCAGCAGTTACGACAGCCCATATAATTCACCCCTCCACTTT.

The chain carries TRBV7-9 and TRBJ2-5; possible D gene TRBD1, 6 bases. Trimming shortened V by 2 bases and J by 5 bases, and 15 bases separated the two germline ends. Per the germline V gene, CDR1 is SEHNR and CDR2 is FQNEAQ (reference sequence). The CDR3 length is 15 residues. The DNA of the CDR3 is TGTGCCAGCAGCTTAAGCAGGGGTTTGAGGGAGACCCAGTACTTC. Protein: CASSLSRGLRETQYF. Full variable domain (missing parts from reference TRBV7-9 and TRBJ2-5): DTGVSQNPRHKITKRGQNVTFRCDPISEHNRLYWYRQTLGQGPEFLTYFQNEAQLEKSRLLSDRFSAERPKGSFSTLEIQRTEQGDSAMYLCASSLSRGLRETQYFGPGTRLLVL.

The chain recombines TRBV5-5 with TRBJ1-6; 7 positions match TRBD1. The trim removed 4 bases at V and 10 bases at J, leaving 8 bases unmatched. This CDR3 is built from 14 residues. The V gene's germline CDR1 is SGHKS and CDR2 YYEKEE (reference sequence). CDR3 sequence reads: CASSRGQVFSPLHF. The CDR3 DNA reads TGTGCCAGCAGCCGCGGACAGGTATTCTCACCCCTCCACTTT.

J is TRBJ1-2 and V is TRBV6-4; a possible D gene is TRBD1 (6 bases). CDR3 length: 15 residues. Germline V gives CDR1 MRHNA, CDR2 SNTAGT. Trimming pared 2 bases from V and 4 bases from J, leaving 14 bases between. The CDR3 DNA sequence: TGTGCCAGCAGTGACAGAGCAGGGGAAGGCTATGGCTACACCTTC. Protein: CASSDRAGEGYGYTF.

This clone was seen once. V and J are TRBV10-3 and TRBJ1-4, with 9 bases aligning to TRBD1. Trimming took 6 bases from V and 0 from J; bases not matched to a gene: 11. The CDR3 is 18 amino acids. The germline CDR1 and CDR2 sequences are ENHRY and SYGVKD. The CDR3 DNA reads TGTGCCATCAGCACAACAGGGGGCAAATTTTCAACTAATGAAAAACTGTTTTTT. It yields the protein CAISTTGGKFSTNEKLFF.

This chain connects TRBV29-1 to TRBJ2-4; 7 nucleotides agree with TRBD1. This CDR3 spans 16 amino acids. Unmatched junction bases numbered 15, after V lost 4 bases and J lost 6 bases. CDR1 is SQVTM, CDR2 ANQGSEA, per germline. The CDR3 loop is CSVGLRDSKYLNIQYF. CDR3 DNA: TGCAGCGTTGGGCTCAGGGACAGCAAGTACCTAAACATTCAGTACTTC. The variable domain in full, completed from reference TRBV29-1 and TRBJ2-4, reads SAVISQKPSRDICQRGTSLTIQCQVDSQVTMMFWYRQQPGQSLTLIATANQGSEATYESGFVIDKFPISRPNLTFSTLTVSNMSPEDSSIYLCSVGLRDSKYLNIQYFGAGTRLSVL.

The chain is built from TRBV2 and TRBJ2-7; TRBD1 is a possible D gene (6 bases). The CDR3 contains 13 residues. Germline assignment: CDR1 SNHLY and CDR2 FYNNEI. V lost 8 bases, J lost 2 bases, and 13 bases lay in between. CDR3 sequence: CASAGTPTYEQYF. The DNA for the CDR3 is TGTGCCAGCGCCGGGACACCCACCTACGAGCAGTACTTC.

The V and J genes are TRBV5-1 and TRBJ2-2, with D uncertain. The germline V gene has CDR1 SGHRS and CDR2 YFSETQ. Trimming took off 4 bases at V and 6 bases at J, with 13 bases between the two ends. The CDR3 spans 14 residues. This CDR3 is CASSLGIVAGELFF. CDR3 nucleotides: TGCGCCAGCAGCCTCGGTATCGTGGCCGGGGAGCTGTTTTTT.

The rearrangement links TRBV29-1 to TRBJ1-2; 11 bases line up with TRBD1. This CDR3 is built from 15 residues. Germline CDR1 SQVTM, CDR2 ANQGSEA. J gave up 8 bases and V 3 bases, and 11 bases lay outside the gene matches. CDR3 nucleotide sequence: TGCAGCGTTGAGAGGACAGGGGGCCGTCTCGGAGGCTACACCTTC. Protein product: CSVERTGGRLGGYTF.

The chain uses TRBV6-1 and TRBJ2-1, with D perhaps matching TRBD2 (5 bases). V lost 8 bases and J 9 bases, leaving 20 bases between the germline ends. Germline values: CDR1 MNHNS, CDR2 SASEGT. This CDR3 is built from 14 residues. CDR3 region: CASSQITPLAEQFF. The CDR3 DNA is TGTGCCAGCTCTCAAATTACCCCGCTAGCTGAGCAGTTCTTC.

This clone was picked up a small number of times. The chain is built from TRBV7-9 and TRBJ2-7, with D perhaps TRBD1 (7 bases). Germline-derived CDR1 and CDR2 are SEHNR and FQNEAQ (reference sequence). Deletions cut 1 base from V and 2 bases from J, with 12 bases between. The CDR3 totals 15 residues. The DNA for the CDR3 is TGTGCCAGCAGCTTAGAACAGGGGAGGCCCTACGAGCAGTACTTC. Amino acid sequence: CASSLEQGRPYEQYF.

The chain combines TRBV2 with TRBJ2-3; 7 bases agree with TRBD2. The CDR3 totals 16 residues. The germline V gene encodes CDR1 SNHLY and CDR2 FYNNEI. The V gene end was trimmed by 3 bases and the J gene end by 2 bases; junction bases not matched to a gene: 8. The CDR3 loop reads CASSDITRGVTDTQYF. CDR3 nucleotides: TGTGCCAGCAGTGATATTACACGGGGGGTCACAGATACGCAGTATTTT.

The chain employs TRBV2 and TRBJ2-7, with D perhaps TRBD2 (7 bases). This CDR3 is built from 16 residues. V lost 7 bases and J 2 bases, leaving 21 bases between the germline ends. Germline V lookup: CDR1 SNHLY, CDR2 FYNNEI. CDR3 sequence reads: CASNGPRGADAYEQYF. The CDR3 region has the DNA TGTGCCAGCAATGGGCCCCGGGGGGCTGACGCCTACGAGCAGTACTTC.

Of note for this clone: One end of the junction does not line up with germline, which may come from a read error. The chain employs TRBV6-5 and TRBJ2-5; tentatively, D is TRBD2 (6 bases). The germline gives CDR1 MNHEY, CDR2 SVGAGI. The CDR3 is 13 residues long. CDR3 in DNA: TGTGCCGGCAGCGCGACTAGTTGGGAGACCCAGTACTTC. This encodes CAGSATSWETQYF.